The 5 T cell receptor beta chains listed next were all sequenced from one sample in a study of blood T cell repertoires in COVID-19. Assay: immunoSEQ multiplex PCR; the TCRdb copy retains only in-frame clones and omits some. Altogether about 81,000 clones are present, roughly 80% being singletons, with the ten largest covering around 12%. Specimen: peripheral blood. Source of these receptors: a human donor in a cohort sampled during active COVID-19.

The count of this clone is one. This chain's CDR3 is CASSLDTAGGLNEQFF. In nucleotides, the CDR3 is TGCGCCAGCAGCTTGGATACTGCGGGGGGTTTAAATGAGCAGTTCTTC. The chain recombines TRBV5-1 with TRBJ2-1; 8 positions agree with TRBD2. J gave up 7 bases and V 0 bases, and 9 bases lay outside the gene matches. This CDR3 has 16 amino acids. Germline loops: CDR1 SGHRS, CDR2 YFSETQ.

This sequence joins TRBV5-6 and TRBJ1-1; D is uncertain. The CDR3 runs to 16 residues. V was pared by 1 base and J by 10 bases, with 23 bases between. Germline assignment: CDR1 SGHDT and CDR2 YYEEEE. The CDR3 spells CASSLTSTPIPRGAFF. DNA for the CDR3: TGTGCCAGCAGCTTGACCTCTACTCCGATCCCCCGAGGAGCTTTCTTT.

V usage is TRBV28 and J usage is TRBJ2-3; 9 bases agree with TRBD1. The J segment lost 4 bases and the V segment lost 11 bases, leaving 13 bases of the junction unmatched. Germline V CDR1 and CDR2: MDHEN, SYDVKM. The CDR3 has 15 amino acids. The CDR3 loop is CAGKSGTGQADTQYF. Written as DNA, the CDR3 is TGTGCCGGGAAATCTGGGACAGGGCAGGCAGATACGCAGTATTTT.

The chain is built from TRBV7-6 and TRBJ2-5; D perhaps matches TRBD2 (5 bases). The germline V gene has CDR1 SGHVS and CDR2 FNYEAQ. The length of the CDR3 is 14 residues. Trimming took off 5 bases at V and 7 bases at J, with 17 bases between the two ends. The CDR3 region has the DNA TGTGCCAGCAGCACCTCTAGCTCGAGCGGGACCCAGTACTTC. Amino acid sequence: CASSTSSSSGTQYF.

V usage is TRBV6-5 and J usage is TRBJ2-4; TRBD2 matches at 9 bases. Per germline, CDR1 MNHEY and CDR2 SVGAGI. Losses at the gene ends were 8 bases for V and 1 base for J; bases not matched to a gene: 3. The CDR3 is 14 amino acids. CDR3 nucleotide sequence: TGTGCCAGCGTTCTAGCGGGGGCCAAAAACATTCAGTACTTC. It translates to CASVLAGAKNIQYF.